These T cell receptor beta chains were read from a single sample in a study of blood T cell repertoires in COVID-19. Produced via immunoSEQ multiplex PCR; TCRdb's table is partial and in-frame only. The sample lists approximately 200,000 clones; 80% to 90% were seen once. Sequenced material: PBMCs or T cells enriched from blood (not recorded which). The receptors originated from a man aged 40-55 years who had recovered from COVID-19. The CDR3 runs from the conserved cysteine through the conserved F or W. D genes are given only for firm matches. Some rows mark clone size as missing; the rest say once, few, many or name a class of expanded clone.

>-|TRBV6-1|TRBJ1-6|-
TGTGCCAGCAGTGCTGGAAGGGGCTCCTATAATTCACCCCTCCACTTT
CASSAGRGSYNSPLHF
>-|TRBV5-1|TRBJ1-5|TRBD1
TGCGCCAGCAGCTCTGGGACAGGAGTCAGCAATCAGCCCCAGCATTTT
CASSSGTGVSNQPQHF
>-|TRBV7-9|TRBJ1-4|-
TGTGCCAGCAGCTTCGGCAGGCCAGGGGATAAACTGTTTTTT
CASSFGRPGDKLFF
>-|TRBV13|TRBJ2-5|TRBD1
TGTGCCAGCAGCTTAGGCCTACAGGGGTCAGGGGAGACCCAGTACTTC
CASSLGLQGSGETQYF
>-|TRBV3-1/TRBV3-2|TRBJ2-1|TRBD2
TGTGCCAGCAGTCGTAGCGGGAGCTCCTACAATGAGCAGTTCTTC
CASSRSGSSYNEQFF
>-|TRBV10-3|TRBJ2-7|-
TGTGCCATCAGTGTCAGCTCCTACGAGCAGTACTTC
CAISVSSYEQYF
>once|TRBV11-2|TRBJ2-7|-
TGTGCCAGCAGCTTAGTAGCCTCCTACGAGCAGTACTTC
CASSLVASYEQYF
>-|TRBV6-4|TRBJ2-1|TRBD2
TGTGCCAGCAGTTCCGCTAGCGGGAGAAACAATGAGCAGTTCTTC
CASSSASGRNNEQFF
>few|TRBV11-2|TRBJ1-3|TRBD1
TGTGCCAGCAGCCCTACAGGGGGCCGGAGAAACACCATATATTTT
CASSPTGGRRNTIYF
>-|TRBV25-1|TRBJ1-4|-
TGTGCCAGCAGTCCTTATCGGGGGGTCCGGGGTGAAAAACTGTTTTTT
CASSPYRGVRGEKLFF
>-|TRBV27|TRBJ1-1|-
TGTGCCAGCAGTCCGGGACACCGGAACACTGAAGCTTTCTTT
CASSPGHRNTEAFF
>-|TRBV11-2|TRBJ1-3|-
TGTGCCAGCAGCTTGGTTCGTCCGGGACACCCGCTCTCTGGAAACACCATATATTTT
CASSLVRPGHPLSGNTIYF
>once|TRBV12-5|TRBJ2-1|TRBD1
TGTGCTAGTGGCAAGACCGGGACAGACTACAATGAGCAGTTCTTC
CASGKTGTDYNEQFF
>-|TRBV27|TRBJ1-2|-
TGTGCCAGCAGTTCGAGGTCAGACATGGGACTTACAGTAGACTATGGCTACACCTTC
CASSSRSDMGLTVDYGYTF
>-|TRBV19|TRBJ2-5|TRBD1
TGTGCCAGTTTCTATCCGGGACAGGGATATTTTGGGAAAGAGACCCAGTACTTC
CASFYPGQGYFGKETQYF
>-|TRBV15|TRBJ1-5|TRBD1
TGTGCCACCAGCAGAGTACAGGGGTTCCTTCAGCCCCAGCATTTT
CATSRVQGFLQPQHF
>few|TRBV27|TRBJ2-7|TRBD1
TGTGCCAGCAGTCCCGGACAGGGGATCTCCTACGAGCAGTACTTC
CASSPGQGISYEQYF
>few|TRBV5-1|TRBJ2-1|-
TGCGCCAGCAGCCCGAGCTTCTCCCTCTACAATGAGCAGTTCTTC
CASSPSFSLYNEQFF
>-|TRBV6-1|TRBJ1-1|-
TGTGCCAGCAGGGAAGGACAGATGTTTGTATACACTGAAGCTTTCTTT
CASREGQMFVYTEAFF
>-|TRBV7-3|TRBJ2-5|-
TGTGCCAGCAGCTTAACTTCGGGTTTGGGAGAGACCCAGTACTTC
CASSLTSGLGETQYF
>-|TRBV12-5|TRBJ2-3|-
TGTGCTAGTGGTTTGACTCAGGGGTCGGATACGCAGTATTTT
CASGLTQGSDTQYF
>-|TRBV28|TRBJ1-1|-
TGTGCCAGCAGCCCCGGGGGGGGGTTCCTAGCCTTGTCGAACACTGAAGCTTTCTTT
CASSPGGGFLALSNTEAFF
>-|TRBV5-1|TRBJ2-3|-
TGCGCCAGCAGCCGGGCGGGACAGCGAAACACAGATACGCAGTATTTT
CASSRAGQRNTDTQYF
>-|TRBV7-8|TRBJ2-1|TRBD1
TGTGCCAGCAGCCCTCGGACAGGGCAGAAGTTCTTC
CASSPRTGQKFF
>once|TRBV7-9|TRBJ2-7|TRBD2
TGTGCCAGCAGCTCGGGAGGGGCGGGCTACGAGCAGTACTTC
CASSSGGAGYEQYF
>-|TRBV28|TRBJ2-1|TRBD1
TGTGCCAGCAGTTTAAGAGACAGGGGGCAGGATGAGCAGTTCTTC
CASSLRDRGQDEQFF
>-|TRBV2|TRBJ1-1|-
TGTGCCAGCAGTGACCCCCCAGGGGAAGCTTTCTTT
CASSDPPGEAFF
>-|TRBV15|TRBJ2-1|-
TGTGCCACCAGCCCCGGACAGCTCTCCTACAATGAGCAGTTCTTC
CATSPGQLSYNEQFF
>-|TRBV5-4|TRBJ1-2|-
TGTGCCAGCAGCTTGGATCGGACTTCAGGCGGCTACACCTTC
CASSLDRTSGGYTF
>few|TRBV7-9|TRBJ2-1|-
TGTGCCAGCAGCCGTAACGGGGTAGAGTTGAATGAGCAGTTCTTC
CASSRNGVELNEQFF
>-|TRBV7-2|TRBJ2-7|-
TGTGCCAGCAGCTCCCCCAGGCTCGCTTGGAACTACGAGCAGTACTTC
CASSSPRLAWNYEQYF
>-|TRBV12-3/TRBV12-4|TRBJ2-7|-
TGTGCCAGCACGGCAGGCTTACCCTACGAGCAGTACTTC
CASTAGLPYEQYF
>-|TRBV12-5|TRBJ1-6|-
TGTGCTAGTGGTTTGTCCGGGTCACCCCTCCACTTT
CASGLSGSPLHF
>-|TRBV2|TRBJ1-2|-
TGTGCCAGCAGTGAAGCTTTTCTACAGGGCACGGGCTATGGCTACACCTTC
CASSEAFLQGTGYGYTF
>-|TRBV9|TRBJ2-2|-
TGTGCCAGCAACTTCGCCGGGGAGCTGTTTTTT
CASNFAGELFF
>-|TRBV19|TRBJ2-3|-
TGTGCCAGTAGTATAGGAGGGGGGGGAGATACGCAGTATTTT
CASSIGGGGDTQYF
>-|TRBV25-1|TRBJ2-2|TRBD1
TGTGCCAGCAGTGAGGGACAGGGGGACACCGGGGAGCTGTTTTTT
CASSEGQGDTGELFF
>-|TRBV28|TRBJ1-4|TRBD1
TGTGCCAGCAGTGCCCCGGGACAGGGTCCAACTAATGAAAAACTGTTTTTT
CASSAPGQGPTNEKLFF
>-|TRBV7-3|TRBJ2-5|-
TGTGCCAGCAGCTTAGGGCTAGCCACCCAAGAGACCCAGTACTTC
CASSLGLATQETQYF
>-|TRBV7-7|TRBJ2-5|-
TGTGCCAGCAGCCCGACAGGAGGATACGGGGCCCAGTACTTC
CASSPTGGYGAQYF
>-|TRBV5-1|TRBJ2-1|-
TGCGCCAGTGGCTTAAAAAATGAGCAGTTCTTC
CASGLKNEQFF
>-|TRBV27|TRBJ1-3|-
TGTGCCAGCAGTTTTCTATCTGGAAACACCATATATTTT
CASSFLSGNTIYF
>-|TRBV2|TRBJ2-2|TRBD1
TGTGCCAGCAGAGGACAGGGGATGAGCACCGGGGAGCTGTTTTTT
CASRGQGMSTGELFF
>-|TRBV2|TRBJ2-7|TRBD2
TGTGCCAGCAGTGAAGCCGCGGGGGTATACGAGCAGTACTTC
CASSEAAGVYEQYF
>-|TRBV2|TRBJ2-7|TRBD2
TGTGCCTCAAGGACTAGCGGCAGGGGGGAGCAGTACTTC
CASRTSGRGEQYF
>-|TRBV7-2|TRBJ1-5|-
TGTGCCAGCAGCTTAGGCGGGGTTAGGGTCAATCAGCCCCAGCATTTT
CASSLGGVRVNQPQHF
>-|TRBV6-5|TRBJ2-1|TRBD2
TGTGCCAGCAGCAAAGGCGGGGGGCAGTTCTTC
CASSKGGGQFF
>-|TRBV19|TRBJ2-2|-
TGTGCCAGTAGTATAGATAGGAACACCGGGGAGCTGTTTTTT
CASSIDRNTGELFF
>-|TRBV6-5|TRBJ2-7|-
TGTGCCAGCAGACCCCGCGGAGCGTTGAACTACGAGCAGTACTTC
CASRPRGALNYEQYF
>-|TRBV29-1|TRBJ1-2|-
TGCAGCGTTGATGAGAGGCGCGGCATGCATGGCTACACCTTC
CSVDERRGMHGYTF
>-|TRBV5-8|TRBJ2-7|-
TGTGCCAGCAGCTTTACAGGGAGGGCATCCTACGAGCAGTACTTC
CASSFTGRASYEQYF
>-|TRBV11-2|TRBJ1-1|-
TGTGCCAGCAGCGCAAGACAAGGAGGGGCTAACACTGAAGCTTTCTTT
CASSARQGGANTEAFF
>-|TRBV19|TRBJ1-5|TRBD1
TGTGCCAGTAGAAACAGGGGGATAAGTGAGAATAGCAATCAGCCCCAGCATTTT
CASRNRGISENSNQPQHF
>few|TRBV20-1|TRBJ2-2|TRBD1
TGCAGTGCTAGTGCAGGGGGGAACACCGGGGAGCTGTTTTTT
CSASAGGNTGELFF
>-|TRBV12-1|TRBJ2-2|-
TGTGCCAGCGGAGCCGTCCCGCAGGGAGGCCGGTCGACCGGGGAGCTGTTTTTT
CASGAVPQGGRSTGELFF
>-|TRBV5-4|TRBJ2-3|-
TGTGCCAGCAGCTCAAACGGAGAGACAGATACGCAGTATTTT
CASSSNGETDTQYF
>few|TRBV9|TRBJ2-5|TRBD2
TGTGCCAGCAGCGTAGGAGTAGCGGGGGGAAAAGAGACCCAGTACTTC
CASSVGVAGGKETQYF
>-|TRBV4-1|TRBJ1-5|TRBD1
TGCGCCAGCAGCCCCGGACAGGACCTGCTCGTTCAGCCCCAGCATTTT
CASSPGQDLLVQPQHF